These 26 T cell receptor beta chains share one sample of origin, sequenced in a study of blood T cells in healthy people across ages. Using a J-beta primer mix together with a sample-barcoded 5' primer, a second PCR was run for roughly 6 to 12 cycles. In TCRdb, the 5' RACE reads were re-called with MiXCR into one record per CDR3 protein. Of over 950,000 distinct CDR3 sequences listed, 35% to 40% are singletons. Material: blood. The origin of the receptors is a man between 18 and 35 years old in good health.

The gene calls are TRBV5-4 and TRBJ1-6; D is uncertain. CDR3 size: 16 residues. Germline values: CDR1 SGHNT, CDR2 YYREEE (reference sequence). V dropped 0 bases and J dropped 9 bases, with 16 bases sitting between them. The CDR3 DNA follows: TGTGCCAGCAGCTTGGCCGCCTCAAAGGGCGGTTCACCCCTCCACTTT. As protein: CASSLAASKGGSPLHF.

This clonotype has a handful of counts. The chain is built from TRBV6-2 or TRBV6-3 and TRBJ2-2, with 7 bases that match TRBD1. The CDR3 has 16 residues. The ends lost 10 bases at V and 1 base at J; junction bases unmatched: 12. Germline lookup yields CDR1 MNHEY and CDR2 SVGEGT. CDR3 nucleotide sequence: TGTGCCACCACCTGGGACAGCTCAGGGAACACCGGGGAGCTGTTTTTT. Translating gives CATTWDSSGNTGELFF.

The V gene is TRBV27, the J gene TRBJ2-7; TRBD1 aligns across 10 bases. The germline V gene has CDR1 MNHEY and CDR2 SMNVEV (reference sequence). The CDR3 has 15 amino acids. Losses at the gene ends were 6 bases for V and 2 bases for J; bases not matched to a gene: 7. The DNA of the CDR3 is TGTGCCAGCAGCCCCGTAGGGACAGGGGCCTACGAGCAGTACTTC. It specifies CASSPVGTGAYEQYF.

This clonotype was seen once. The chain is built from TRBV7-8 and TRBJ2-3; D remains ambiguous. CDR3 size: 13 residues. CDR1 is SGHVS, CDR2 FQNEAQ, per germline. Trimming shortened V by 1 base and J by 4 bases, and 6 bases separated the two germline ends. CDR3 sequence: CASSLGYPDTQYF. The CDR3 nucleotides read TGTGCCAGCAGCTTAGGATATCCAGATACGCAGTATTTT.

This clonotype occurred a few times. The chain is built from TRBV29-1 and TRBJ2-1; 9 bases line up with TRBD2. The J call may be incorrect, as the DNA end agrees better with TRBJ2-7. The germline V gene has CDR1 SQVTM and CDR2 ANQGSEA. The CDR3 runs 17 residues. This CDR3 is CSVVGTSFLSSYNEQYF. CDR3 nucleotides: TGCAGCGTTGTGGGGACTAGCTTTTTAAGCTCCTACAATGAGCAGTACTTC.

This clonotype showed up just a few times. CDR3 loop: CAISEGTGRYFHNEQFF. DNA for the CDR3: TGTGCCATCAGTGAAGGGACAGGGAGGTATTTCCACAATGAGCAGTTCTTC. The rearrangement uses TRBV10-3 and TRBJ2-1; TRBD1 matches at 9 bases. J gave up 5 bases and V 3 bases, and 11 bases lay outside the gene matches. Germline assignment: CDR1 ENHRY and CDR2 SYGVKD. The CDR3 totals 17 residues.

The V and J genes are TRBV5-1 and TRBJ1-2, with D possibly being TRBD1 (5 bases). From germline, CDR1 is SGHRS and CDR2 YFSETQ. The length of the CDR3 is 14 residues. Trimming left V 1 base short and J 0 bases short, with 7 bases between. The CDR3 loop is CASSLPDTNYGYTF. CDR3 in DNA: TGCGCCAGCAGCTTGCCGGACACTAACTATGGCTACACCTTC.

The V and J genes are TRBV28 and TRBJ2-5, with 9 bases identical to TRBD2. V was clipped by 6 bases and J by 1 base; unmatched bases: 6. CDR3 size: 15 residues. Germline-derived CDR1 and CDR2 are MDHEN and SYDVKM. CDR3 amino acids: CASSPSGETQETQYF. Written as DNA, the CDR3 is TGTGCCAGCAGCCCTAGCGGGGAAACCCAAGAGACCCAGTACTTC.

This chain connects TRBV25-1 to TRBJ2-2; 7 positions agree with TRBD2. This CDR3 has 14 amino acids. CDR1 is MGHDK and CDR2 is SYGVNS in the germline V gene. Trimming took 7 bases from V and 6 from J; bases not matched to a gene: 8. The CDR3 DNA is TGTGCCAGCACCAAAACGGGGGGTTCCGGGGAGCTGTTTTTT. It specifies CASTKTGGSGELFF.

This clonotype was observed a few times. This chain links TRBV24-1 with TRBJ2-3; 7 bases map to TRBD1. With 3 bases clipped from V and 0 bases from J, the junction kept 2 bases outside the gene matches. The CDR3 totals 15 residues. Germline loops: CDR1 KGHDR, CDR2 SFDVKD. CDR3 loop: CATSDRDRSTDTQYF. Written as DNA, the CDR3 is TGTGCCACCAGTGATAGGGACAGAAGCACAGATACGCAGTATTTT.

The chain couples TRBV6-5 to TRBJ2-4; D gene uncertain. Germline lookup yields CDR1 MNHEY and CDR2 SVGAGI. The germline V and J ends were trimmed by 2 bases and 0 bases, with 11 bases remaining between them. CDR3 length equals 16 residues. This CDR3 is CASSYPDRLAKNIQYF. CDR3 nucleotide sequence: TGTGCCAGCAGTTACCCCGATCGACTAGCCAAAAACATTCAGTACTTC.

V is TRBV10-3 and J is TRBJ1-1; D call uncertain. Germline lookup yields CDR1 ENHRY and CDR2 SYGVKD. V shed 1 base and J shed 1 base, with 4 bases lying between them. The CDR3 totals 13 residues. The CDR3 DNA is TGTGCCATCAGTGAGTTAGGGAACACTGAAGCTTTCTTT. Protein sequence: CAISELGNTEAFF.

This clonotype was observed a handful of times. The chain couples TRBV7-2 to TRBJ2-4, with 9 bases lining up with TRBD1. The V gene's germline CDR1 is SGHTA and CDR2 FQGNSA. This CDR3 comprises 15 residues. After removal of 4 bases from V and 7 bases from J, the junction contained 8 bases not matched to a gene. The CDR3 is CASSSDRGQWNIQYF. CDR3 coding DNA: TGTGCCAGCAGCTCGGACAGGGGTCAGTGGAACATTCAGTACTTC.

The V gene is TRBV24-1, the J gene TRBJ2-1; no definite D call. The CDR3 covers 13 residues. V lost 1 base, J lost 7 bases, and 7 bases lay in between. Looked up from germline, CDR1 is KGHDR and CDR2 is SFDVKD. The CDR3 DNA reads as TGTGCCACCAGTGATTTTCAGGTAAATGAGCAGTTCTTC. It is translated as CATSDFQVNEQFF.

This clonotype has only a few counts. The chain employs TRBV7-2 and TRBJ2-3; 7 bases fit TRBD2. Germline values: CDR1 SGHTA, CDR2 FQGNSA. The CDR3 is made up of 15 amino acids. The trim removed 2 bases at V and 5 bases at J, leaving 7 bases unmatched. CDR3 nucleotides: TGTGCCAGCAGCTTAAGGCCCGGGGAGGGAGATACGCAGTATTTT. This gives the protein CASSLRPGEGDTQYF. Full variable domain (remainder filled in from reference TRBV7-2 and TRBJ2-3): GAGVSQSPSNKVTEKGKDVELRCDPISGHTALYWYRQSLGQGLEFLIYFQGNSAPDKSGLPSDRFSAERTGGSVSTLTIQRTQQEDSAVYLCASSLRPGEGDTQYFGPGTRLTVL.

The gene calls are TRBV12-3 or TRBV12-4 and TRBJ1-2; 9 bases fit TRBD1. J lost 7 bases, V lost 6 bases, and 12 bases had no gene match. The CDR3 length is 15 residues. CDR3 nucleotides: TGTGCCAGCAGCGCAAATCCGACAGGGGGAGTTGGCTACACCTTC. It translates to CASSANPTGGVGYTF.

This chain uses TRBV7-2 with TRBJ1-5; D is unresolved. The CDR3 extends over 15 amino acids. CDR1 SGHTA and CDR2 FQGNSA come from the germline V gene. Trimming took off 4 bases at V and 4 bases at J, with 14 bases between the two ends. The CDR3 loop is CASSSGDGMNQPQHF. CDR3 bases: TGTGCCAGCAGCTCCGGTGACGGGATGAATCAGCCCCAGCATTTT.

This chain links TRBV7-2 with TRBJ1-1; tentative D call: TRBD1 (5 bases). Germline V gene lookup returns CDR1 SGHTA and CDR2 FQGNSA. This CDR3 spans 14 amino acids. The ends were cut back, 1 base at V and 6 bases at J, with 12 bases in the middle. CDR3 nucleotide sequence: TGTGCCAGCAGCTTAGTTTCGGGGGAGGCTGAAGCTTTCTTT. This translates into CASSLVSGEAEAFF.

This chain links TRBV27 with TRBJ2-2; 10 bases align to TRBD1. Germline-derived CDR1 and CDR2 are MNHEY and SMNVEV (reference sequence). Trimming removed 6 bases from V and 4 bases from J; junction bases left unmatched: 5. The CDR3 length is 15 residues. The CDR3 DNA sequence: TGTGCCAGCAGGGGACAGGGGAGTCTCACCGGGGAGCTGTTTTTT. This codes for CASRGQGSLTGELFF.

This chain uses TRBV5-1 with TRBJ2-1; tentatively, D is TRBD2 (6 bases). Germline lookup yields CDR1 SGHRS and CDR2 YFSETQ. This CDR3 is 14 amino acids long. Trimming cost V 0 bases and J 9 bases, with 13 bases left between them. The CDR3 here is CASSLAGGYGEQFF. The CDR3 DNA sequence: TGCGCCAGCAGCTTGGCCGGAGGGTACGGTGAGCAGTTCTTC.

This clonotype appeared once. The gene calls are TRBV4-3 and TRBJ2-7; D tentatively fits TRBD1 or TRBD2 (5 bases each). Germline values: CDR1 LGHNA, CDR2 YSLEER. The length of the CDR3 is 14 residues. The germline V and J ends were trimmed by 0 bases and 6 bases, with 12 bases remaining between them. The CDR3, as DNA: TGCGCCAGCAGCCAAGATCCAGGGAGTCTCGAGCAGTACTTC. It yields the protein CASSQDPGSLEQYF.

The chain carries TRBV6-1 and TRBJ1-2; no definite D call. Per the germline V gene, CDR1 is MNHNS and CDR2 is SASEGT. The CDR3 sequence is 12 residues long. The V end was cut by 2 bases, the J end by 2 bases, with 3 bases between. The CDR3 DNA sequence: TGTGCCAGCAGTGAACAGAACTATGGCTACACCTTC. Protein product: CASSEQNYGYTF.

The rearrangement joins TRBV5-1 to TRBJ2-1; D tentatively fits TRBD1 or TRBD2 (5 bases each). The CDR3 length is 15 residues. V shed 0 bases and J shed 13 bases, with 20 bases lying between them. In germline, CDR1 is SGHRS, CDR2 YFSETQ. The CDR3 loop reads CASSLAVTGQETQFF. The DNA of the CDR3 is TGCGCCAGCAGCTTGGCCGTAACGGGGCAAGAGACCCAGTTCTTC.

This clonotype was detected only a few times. CDR3 coding DNA: TGTGCCAGCAGTCAGCCTACAGGGGGCGAGGACACAGATACGCAGTATTTT. The encoded protein is CASSQPTGGEDTDTQYF. The V and J genes are TRBV2 and TRBJ2-3; 9 bases are a match to TRBD1. Germline V gene data show CDR1 as SNHLY and CDR2 as FYNNEI. There are 17 residues in the CDR3. V gave up 5 bases and J gave up 2 bases; unmatched junction bases: 11.

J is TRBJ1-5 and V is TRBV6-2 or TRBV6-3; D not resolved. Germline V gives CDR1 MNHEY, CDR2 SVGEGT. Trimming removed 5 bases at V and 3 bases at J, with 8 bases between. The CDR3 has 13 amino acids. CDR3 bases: TGTGCCAGCAGTGGACGCCTCAATCAGCCCCAGCATTTT. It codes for CASSGRLNQPQHF.

CDR3 in amino acids: CASTGQGAIQDTQYF. CDR3 coding DNA: TGTGCCAGCACAGGACAGGGGGCCATTCAAGATACGCAGTATTTT. The V and J genes are TRBV6-2 or TRBV6-3 and TRBJ2-3; TRBD1 matches 11 bases. There are 15 residues in the CDR3. Germline V gene data show CDR1 as MNHEY and CDR2 as SVGEGT. The J segment lost 5 bases and the V segment lost 7 bases, leaving 8 bases of the junction unmatched.